Presented here are 30 T cell receptor beta chains from one specimen sequenced in a study of T cell repertoires and leukemia-associated antigens (dated by TCRdb to between 2018 and 2021). For these TCRs, the target antigens are not known. The receptor library was made with 5' RACE. Sequencing used an Illumina MiSeq. The public reads were quality trimmed at Q25 with fastp and then assembled into clones with MiXCR by TCRdb, keeping productive beta chains. Rows are unified per CDR3 protein, each entry keeping the most common DNA and genes. Across this sample there are 9,700 or so distinct CDR3 sequences, with 40% to 55% seen only once. Around 61% of the sample is taken by the ten largest. The sample was CD3+ T cells sorted from blood and cultured. The receptor set was obtained from a female donor in good health.

This clonotype was counted a few times. The chain joins TRBV6-5 to TRBJ2-2; a possible D gene is TRBD2 (5 bases). Trimming shortened V by 6 bases and J by 1 base, and 9 bases separated the two germline ends. The germline V gene has CDR1 MNHEY and CDR2 SVGAGI. CDR3 length equals 14 residues. The CDR3: CASRGAQNTGELFF. CDR3 nucleotides: TGTGCCAGCAGGGGAGCGCAGAACACCGGGGAGCTGTTTTTT.

The chain recombines TRBV7-9 with TRBJ2-1; 9 bases match TRBD1. J lost 6 bases, V lost 4 bases, and 7 bases had no gene match. The CDR3 extends over 15 amino acids. Germline V gene data show CDR1 as SEHNR and CDR2 as FQNEAQ (reference sequence). For the CDR3, the DNA is TGTGCCAGCAGCTCAACGGGACAGGGCGGCAATGAGCAGTTCTTC. It codes for CASSSTGQGGNEQFF.

With regard to this clonotype: At one end the junction does not follow the germline gene, possibly because of a read error. The chain links TRBV10-3 to TRBJ2-1, with 7 nucleotides matching TRBD2. The CDR3 spans 14 residues. CDR1 ENHRY and CDR2 SYGVKD come from the germline V gene. Here the CDR3 reads CAIRTQRGYNEQLF. In nucleotides, the CDR3 is TGTGCCATCAGGACCCAGCGGGGCTACAATGAGCAGCTCTTC.

The V call is TRBV10-3, the J call TRBJ2-7; tentatively, D is TRBD2 (8 bases). CDR1 ENHRY and CDR2 SYGVKD come from the germline V gene. The CDR3 has 16 residues. V was cut by 0 bases and J by 7 bases, with 19 bases left in between. The CDR3 region is CAISESAGGQNREQYF. CDR3 DNA: TGTGCCATCAGTGAGTCGGCGGGGGGACAGAATAGGGAGCAGTACTTC.

This clonotype was observed a handful of times. The gene calls are TRBV12-3 or TRBV12-4 and TRBJ2-7; 10 bases are shared with TRBD2. After removal of 6 bases from V and 7 bases from J, the junction contained 6 bases not matched to a gene. The CDR3 runs 13 residues. The CDR3 DNA sequence: TGTGCCAGCAGGCAGCGGGAGGGCCGGGAGCAGTACTTC. Translated, it gives CASRQREGREQYF.

The V call is TRBV4-1, the J call TRBJ1-2; D gene ambiguous. Trimming removed 0 bases from V and 0 bases from J, with 14 bases in between. The CDR3 contains 17 residues. Germline CDR1 reads MGHRA; CDR2 reads YSYEKL. The CDR3 loop reads CASSQDPRQGSNYGYTF. Written as DNA, the CDR3 is TGCGCCAGCAGCCAAGATCCCCGTCAAGGCTCTAACTATGGCTACACCTTC.

Sample share makes this clonotype medium-sized (0.01 to 0.1%). The rearrangement uses TRBV5-1 and TRBJ2-7; D possibly matches TRBD1 or TRBD2 (6 bases each). The germline gives CDR1 SGHRS, CDR2 YFSETQ. CDR3 length: 15 amino acids. The V and J ends lost 2 bases and 2 bases respectively, with 14 bases between them. The CDR3 DNA sequence: TGCGCCAGCAGCTTCCGGGGGCCGAGTGCCTACGAGCAGTACTTC. It yields the protein CASSFRGPSAYEQYF.

This sequence joins TRBV20-1 and TRBJ2-5; the D is unclear. The V and J ends lost 7 bases and 5 bases respectively, with 17 bases between them. Germline values: CDR1 DFQATT, CDR2 SNEGSKA (reference sequence). There are 13 residues in the CDR3. In nucleotides, the CDR3 is TGCAGTGTCAGCCCACTGTTGGGGGAGACCCAGTACTTC. It codes for CSVSPLLGETQYF.

As regards this clonotype: Compared with germline, one end of the junction differs, possibly owing to a read error. The CDR3 coding sequence is TGTGTCAGCAGTCTTCATGGGGCGAACACTGAAGCTTTCTTT. Its translation: CVSSLHGANTEAFF. This chain links TRBV12-3 or TRBV12-4 with TRBJ1-1; a possible D gene is TRBD1 (5 bases). The CDR3 is made up of 14 amino acids.

The chain recombines TRBV6-5 with TRBJ2-5; D gene ambiguous. Germline V lookup: CDR1 MNHEY, CDR2 SVGAGI. The CDR3 spans 13 residues. V dropped 2 bases and J dropped 2 bases, with 6 bases sitting between them. The CDR3, as DNA: TGTGCCAGCAGTTACACGGAACAAGAGACCCAGTACTTC. Its protein is CASSYTEQETQYF.

This clonotype is deemed medium-sized (0.01 to 0.1%). The chain combines TRBV12-3 or TRBV12-4 with TRBJ2-1; TRBD2 matches at 13 bases. Losses at the gene ends were 6 bases for V and 4 bases for J; bases not matched to a gene: 3. The CDR3 is 15 amino acids. The CDR3 protein is CASRGLAGPYNEQFF. CDR3 DNA: TGTGCCAGCAGGGGACTAGCGGGACCATACAATGAGCAGTTCTTC.

This clonotype was counted a few times. The chain recombines TRBV13 with TRBJ2-5, with D perhaps matching TRBD1 or TRBD2 (5 bases each). CDR1 is PRHDT, CDR2 FYEKMQ, per germline (reference sequence). Between the trimmed V and J ends, which lost 5 bases and 3 bases, there was a span of 22 bases. The CDR3 extends over 17 amino acids. The CDR3 sequence is CASSRSIRDPEEETQYF. The CDR3 nucleotides read TGTGCCAGCAGCCGATCAATCCGGGACCCTGAGGAAGAGACCCAGTACTTC.

This clonotype is labeled as medium-sized (0.01 to 0.1%). V is TRBV10-3 and J is TRBJ2-7; D is ambiguous. Germline-derived CDR1 and CDR2 are ENHRY and SYGVKD. This CDR3 region has 11 residues. Between the trimmed V and J ends, which lost 3 bases and 4 bases, there was a span of 4 bases. The CDR3 nucleotides are TGTGCCATCAGTGACAGTTACGAGCAGTACTTC. Translated, it gives CAISDSYEQYF.

V gene TRBV7-9 combines with J gene TRBJ1-1; possible D gene TRBD1, 5 bases. The CDR3 is 18 amino acids. CDR1 is SEHNR and CDR2 is FQNEAQ in the germline V gene (reference sequence). The germline V and J ends were trimmed by 2 bases and 1 base, with 20 bases remaining between them. The CDR3, as DNA: TGTGCCAGCAGCTTATTAACCGACAGCCTCAAGTCGAACACTGAAGCTTTCTTT. It codes for CASSLLTDSLKSNTEAFF.

The chain recombines TRBV11-2 with TRBJ2-2, with 7 bases lining up with TRBD2. V trimming: 3 bases; J trimming: 3 bases; junction bases outside the gene matches: 7. The CDR3 contains 16 residues. The germline gives CDR1 SGHAT, CDR2 FQNNGV. CDR3 DNA: TGTGCCAGCAGCTTGGCCCTTACTAGCGACACCGGGGAGCTGTTTTTT. Translated: CASSLALTSDTGELFF.

The J gene is TRBJ2-3, the V gene TRBV5-5; D gene uncertain. Germline V lookup: CDR1 SGHKS, CDR2 YYEKEE (reference sequence). V was cut by 0 bases and J by 8 bases, with 13 bases left in between. This CDR3 has 14 residues. CDR3 protein: CASSLAPASATQYF. CDR3 in DNA: TGTGCCAGCAGCTTGGCCCCGGCGTCAGCTACGCAGTATTTT.

This clonotype was recorded a few times. The chain employs TRBV2 and TRBJ2-3, with D possibly matching TRBD1 (6 bases). The length of the CDR3 is 13 residues. V lost 7 bases, J lost 3 bases, and 11 bases lay in between. CDR1 and CDR2 from the germline V gene are SNHLY and FYNNEI. The DNA of the CDR3 is TGTGCCAGCACCAGGGGTTTGACAGATACGCAGTATTTT. Residues: CASTRGLTDTQYF.

This clonotype was counted many times. This rearrangement joins TRBV5-1 to TRBJ2-7; D not resolved. V lost 0 bases, J lost 2 bases, and 12 bases lay in between. There are 15 residues in the CDR3. Germline CDR1 SGHRS, CDR2 YFSETQ. The CDR3 DNA reads TGCGCCAGCAGCTTGGCCACAAGGTCTACCTACGAGCAGTACTTC. Translated: CASSLATRSTYEQYF.

This clonotype rates as medium-sized (0.01 to 0.1%). The V gene is TRBV20-1, the J gene TRBJ2-5; D gene uncertain. This CDR3 has 14 residues. The V end lost 2 bases, the J end lost 7 bases, and 17 bases lay between the germline ends. Per the germline V gene, CDR1 is DFQATT and CDR2 is SNEGSKA (reference sequence). The CDR3 sequence is CSARSIADGVTQYF. DNA of the CDR3: TGCAGTGCTAGATCTATTGCGGACGGAGTGACCCAGTACTTC.

This clonotype is termed medium-sized (0.01 to 0.1%). The chain combines TRBV10-3 with TRBJ1-2, with TRBD1 matching over 8 bases. Germline V lookup: CDR1 ENHRY, CDR2 SYGVKD. The CDR3 sequence is 14 residues long. V dropped 1 base and J dropped 6; count of bases not matched to a gene: 4. This chain's CDR3 is CAISEFRTGNGYTF. Written as DNA, the CDR3 is TGTGCCATCAGTGAGTTTCGGACAGGGAATGGCTACACCTTC.

This clonotype was found a few times. This sequence joins TRBV5-1 and TRBJ1-6; 9 bases are a match to TRBD1. This CDR3 has 14 amino acids. The V gene end was trimmed by 3 bases and the J gene end by 7 bases; junction bases not matched to a gene: 2. Germline CDR1 reads SGHRS; CDR2 reads YFSETQ. This chain's CDR3 is CASSWDRANSPLHF. DNA of the CDR3: TGCGCCAGCAGCTGGGACAGGGCAAATTCACCCCTCCACTTT.

This chain connects TRBV10-3 to TRBJ1-5, with 7 bases that match TRBD1. Germline CDR1 and CDR2: ENHRY and SYGVKD. The length of the CDR3 is 13 residues. The junction had 8 bases not matched to a gene; V was cut back by 10 bases and J by 5 bases. The DNA for the CDR3 is TGTGCCACCTGGGACAGTGGCGATCAGCCCCAGCATTTT. This gives the protein CATWDSGDQPQHF.

The chain links TRBV5-1 to TRBJ2-1, with 16 bases that match TRBD2. Germline CDR1 and CDR2: SGHRS and YFSETQ. Trimming cost V 3 bases and J 12 bases; bases outside gene matches: 6. The CDR3 is 15 residues long. CDR3 sequence: CASSSGTSGRDRQFF. CDR3 bases: TGCGCCAGCAGCTCGGGGACTAGCGGGAGGGATCGGCAGTTCTTC.

The rearrangement uses TRBV20-1 and TRBJ1-1; D may be TRBD1 (5 bases). Germline CDR1 is DFQATT and CDR2 is SNEGSKA (reference sequence). This CDR3 comprises 15 residues. V shed 2 bases and J shed 5 bases, with 18 bases lying between them. CDR3 protein: CSARPSGRAETEAFF. For the CDR3, the DNA is TGCAGTGCTAGACCCTCGGGCAGGGCGGAAACTGAAGCTTTCTTT.

With respect to this clonotype: One junction end disagrees with the germline gene, perhaps due to a read error. The rearrangement links TRBV7-6 to TRBJ2-3; TRBD1 aligns across 9 bases. Germline V gene data show CDR1 as SGHVS and CDR2 as FNYEAQ. CDR3 size: 15 residues. CDR3 sequence: CASSLGTGHTDTRYF. CDR3 coding DNA: TGTGCCAGCAGCCTAGGGACAGGGCACACAGATACGCGGTATTTT.

This chain connects TRBV5-1 to TRBJ1-1; 9 bases are a match to TRBD1. CDR3 size: 13 residues. V lost 3 bases and J lost 11; bases outside the gene matches: 8. CDR1 and CDR2 (germline): SGHRS, YFSETQ. For the CDR3, the DNA is TGCGCCAGCAGCTGGCGGACAGGGGTCGACGCTTTCTTT. It is translated as CASSWRTGVDAFF.

The chain links TRBV29-1 to TRBJ2-2; 7 bases match TRBD1. This CDR3 has 13 residues. V trimming: 2 bases; J trimming: 7 bases; junction bases outside the gene matches: 4. CDR1 is SQVTM and CDR2 is ANQGSEA in the germline V gene. CDR3 nucleotides: TGCAGCGTTGAAAGACAGGGTGGCGGGGAGCTGTTTTTT. As protein: CSVERQGGGELFF.

This clonotype was found many times. The chain carries TRBV20-1 and TRBJ1-5, with a possible D match to TRBD1 (5 bases). CDR1 DFQATT and CDR2 SNEGSKA come from the germline V gene (reference sequence). This CDR3 is 14 amino acids long. V lost 6 bases, J lost 2 bases, and 14 bases lay in between. The CDR3 bases are TGCAGTGCCGAGGGAGGGGCAGGCAATCAGCCCCAGCATTTT. Encoded protein: CSAEGGAGNQPQHF.

This chain links TRBV7-2 with TRBJ2-7; 8 nucleotides line up with TRBD2. The CDR3 contains 16 residues. V shed 6 bases and J 6 bases; nucleotides not matched to a gene: 16. Per the germline V gene, CDR1 is SGHTA and CDR2 is FQGNSA. This chain's CDR3 is CASSQTWTSLYREQYF. In DNA, the CDR3 is TGTGCCAGCAGTCAAACCTGGACTAGCCTCTATCGCGAGCAGTACTTC. Based on the CDR3 plus reference TRBV7-2 and TRBJ2-7, the full variable domain is GAGVSQSPSNKVTEKGKDVELRCDPISGHTALYWYRQSLGQGLEFLIYFQGNSAPDKSGLPSDRFSAERTGGSVSTLTIQRTQQEDSAVYLCASSQTWTSLYREQYFGPGTRLTVT.

By its share, this clonotype is medium-sized. V and J are TRBV4-3 and TRBJ1-1, with a possible D match to TRBD1 (6 bases). The germline V and J ends were trimmed by 8 bases and 4 bases, with 8 bases remaining between them. The CDR3 sequence is 11 residues long. Germline V lookup: CDR1 LGHNA, CDR2 YSLEER. Here the CDR3 reads CASGQSTEAFF. Here the CDR3 DNA reads TGCGCCAGCGGACAGAGCACTGAAGCTTTCTTT.